This T cell receptor beta chain was sequenced in a study of T cell repertoires in aging, cancer and after chemotherapy. A mixed TRB-A/B primer pool amplified rearranged TRB by multiplex touch-down PCR. MiXCR was run by TCRdb on the multiplex PCR reads, yielding one entry per CDR3 protein. The repertoire includes 2,500 to 3,000 distinct CDR3 sequences, 20% to 30% of them detected once, and 8.7% sits in the top ten. V gave up 5 bases and J gave up 5 bases, with 17 bases separating them. The CDR3 consists of 15 residues. The germline gives CDR1 MDHEN, CDR2 SYDVKM. This clonotype appeared a single time. Its target is unknown. TCR beta rearrangements were amplified from peripheral blood genomic DNA. The study's findings and limits: Immunological memory after chemotherapy cannot be judged from the repertoire data.

This chain connects TRBV28 to TRBJ2-3; D might be TRBD1 or TRBD2, each matching 5 bases. The source material was blood. The clonotype was recovered from a human donor with a solid tumor. The CDR3 region has the DNA TGTGCCAGCAGTCCCGCCTCAGGGAGAGGAGATACGCAGTATTTT. This encodes CASSPASGRGDTQYF. Complete variable domain (other parts from reference TRBV28 and TRBJ2-3): DVKVTQSSRYLVKRTGEKVFLECVQDMDHENMFWYRQDPGLGLRLIYFSYDVKMKEKGDIPEGYSVSREKKERFSLILESASTNQTSMYLCASSPASGRGDTQYFGPGTRLTVL.